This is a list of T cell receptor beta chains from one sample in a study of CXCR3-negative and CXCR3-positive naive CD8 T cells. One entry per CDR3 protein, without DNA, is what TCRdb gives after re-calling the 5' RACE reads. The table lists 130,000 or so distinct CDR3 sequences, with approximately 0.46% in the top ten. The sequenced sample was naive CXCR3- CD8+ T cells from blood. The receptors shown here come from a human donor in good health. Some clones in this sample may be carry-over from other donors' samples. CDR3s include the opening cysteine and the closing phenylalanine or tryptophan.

cdr3_aa: CASSEQVMSYEQYF
v_call: TRBV12-3/TRBV12-4
j_call: TRBJ2-7
cdr3_length: 14

cdr3_aa: CASSAASGAGANVLTF
v_call: TRBV6-4
j_call: TRBJ2-6
cdr3_length: 16

cdr3_aa: CASSQGGTRTYEQYF
v_call: TRBV4-2
j_call: TRBJ2-7
cdr3_length: 15

cdr3_aa: CASSNELAGGTDTQYF
v_call: TRBV4-2
j_call: TRBJ2-3
cdr3_length: 16

cdr3_aa: CASSPGPGEAFF
v_call: TRBV9
j_call: TRBJ1-1
cdr3_length: 12

cdr3_aa: CASSLGRDPYYNEQFF
v_call: TRBV11-2
j_call: TRBJ2-1
cdr3_length: 16

cdr3_aa: CSADSYNEQFF
v_call: TRBV29-1
j_call: TRBJ2-1
cdr3_length: 11

cdr3_aa: CASSALGRGYTGELFF
v_call: TRBV9
j_call: TRBJ2-2
cdr3_length: 16

cdr3_aa: CASSLFAQALNTEAFF
v_call: TRBV27
j_call: TRBJ1-1
cdr3_length: 16

cdr3_aa: CASSQDVTEYNEQFF
v_call: TRBV4-1
j_call: TRBJ2-1
cdr3_length: 15

cdr3_aa: CASSQPLTGNQEKLFF
v_call: TRBV4-1
j_call: TRBJ1-4
cdr3_length: 16

cdr3_aa: CASSEAQGTGLHNEQFF
v_call: TRBV6-1
j_call: TRBJ2-1
cdr3_length: 17

cdr3_aa: CASIDGGYGYTF
v_call: TRBV25-1
j_call: TRBJ1-2
cdr3_length: 12

cdr3_aa: CASSVDDGSYEQYF
v_call: TRBV9
j_call: TRBJ2-7
cdr3_length: 14

cdr3_aa: CASSLVVTGDGELFF
v_call: TRBV28
j_call: TRBJ2-2
cdr3_length: 15

cdr3_aa: CASSISGLSYEQYF
v_call: TRBV5-5
j_call: TRBJ2-7
cdr3_length: 14

cdr3_aa: CSVEEADSTDYEQYF
v_call: TRBV29-1
j_call: TRBJ2-7
cdr3_length: 15

cdr3_aa: CASSQDREEAFF
v_call: TRBV4-2
j_call: TRBJ1-1
cdr3_length: 12

cdr3_aa: CSVDNSVLSTDTQYF
v_call: TRBV29-1
j_call: TRBJ2-3
cdr3_length: 15

cdr3_aa: CASSSRLWTYEQYF
v_call: TRBV12-3/TRBV12-4
j_call: TRBJ2-7
cdr3_length: 14

cdr3_aa: CASSPSGDEQYF
v_call: TRBV27
j_call: TRBJ2-7
cdr3_length: 12

cdr3_aa: CASSPRPGALSGANVLTF
v_call: TRBV27
j_call: TRBJ2-6
cdr3_length: 18

cdr3_aa: CASPPTEEGERDTQYF
v_call: TRBV12-3/TRBV12-4
j_call: TRBJ2-3
cdr3_length: 16

cdr3_aa: CASSQEGGHFNTEAFF
v_call: TRBV4-1
j_call: TRBJ1-1
cdr3_length: 16

cdr3_aa: CASSPTTGVGANVLTF
v_call: TRBV12-3/TRBV12-4
j_call: TRBJ2-6
cdr3_length: 16

cdr3_aa: CASSLSRTGNTEAFF
v_call: TRBV28
j_call: TRBJ1-1
cdr3_length: 15

cdr3_aa: CASSQIQGYEQYF
v_call: TRBV14
j_call: TRBJ2-7
cdr3_length: 13

cdr3_aa: CATSRDLTTGGGYTF
v_call: TRBV15
j_call: TRBJ1-2
cdr3_length: 15

cdr3_aa: CASSRTGPNTGELFF
v_call: TRBV12-3/TRBV12-4
j_call: TRBJ2-2
cdr3_length: 15

cdr3_aa: CASSLSPGAEQYF
v_call: TRBV28
j_call: TRBJ2-7
cdr3_length: 13

cdr3_aa: CASSLDWGSGETQYF
v_call: TRBV11-3
j_call: TRBJ2-5
cdr3_length: 15

cdr3_aa: CASRLPSATGELFF
v_call: TRBV28
j_call: TRBJ2-2
cdr3_length: 14

cdr3_aa: CASSLDRVETQYF
v_call: TRBV12-3/TRBV12-4
j_call: TRBJ2-5
cdr3_length: 13

cdr3_aa: CASSLEGLTVDEQYF
v_call: TRBV28
j_call: TRBJ2-7
cdr3_length: 15

cdr3_aa: CSAAPTGDPRLWEQYF
v_call: TRBV20-1
j_call: TRBJ2-7
cdr3_length: 16

cdr3_aa: CASSLVVSGTSYEQYF
v_call: TRBV5-1
j_call: TRBJ2-7
cdr3_length: 16

cdr3_aa: CASSLAHSNEQYF
v_call: TRBV7-9
j_call: TRBJ2-7
cdr3_length: 13